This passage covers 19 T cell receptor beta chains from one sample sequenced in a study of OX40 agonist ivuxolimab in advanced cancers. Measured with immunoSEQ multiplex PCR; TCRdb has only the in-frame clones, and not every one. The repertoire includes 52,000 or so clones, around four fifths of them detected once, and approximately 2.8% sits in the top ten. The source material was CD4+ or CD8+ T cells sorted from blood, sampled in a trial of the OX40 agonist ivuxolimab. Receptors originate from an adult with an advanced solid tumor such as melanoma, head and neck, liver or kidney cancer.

The CDR3 sequence is CATKGWMDYEQYF. The CDR3 region has the DNA TGTGCCACCAAGGGCTGGATGGATTACGAGCAGTACTTC. V gene TRBV15 combines with J gene TRBJ2-7, with D hard to call. Germline-derived CDR1 and CDR2 are LNHNV and YYDKDF (reference sequence). The V and J ends lost 7 bases and 4 bases respectively, with 14 bases between them. The CDR3 is made up of 13 amino acids.

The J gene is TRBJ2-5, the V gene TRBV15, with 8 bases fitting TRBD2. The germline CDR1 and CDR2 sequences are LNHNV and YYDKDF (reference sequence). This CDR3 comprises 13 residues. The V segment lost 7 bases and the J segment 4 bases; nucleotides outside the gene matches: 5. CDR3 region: CATKRELLETQYF. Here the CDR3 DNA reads TGTGCCACCAAGCGGGAGTTGTTAGAGACCCAGTACTTC.

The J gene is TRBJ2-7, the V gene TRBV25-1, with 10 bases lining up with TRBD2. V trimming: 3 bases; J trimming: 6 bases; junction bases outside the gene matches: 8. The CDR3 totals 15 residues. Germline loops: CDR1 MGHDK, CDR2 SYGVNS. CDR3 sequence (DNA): TGTGCCAGCAGTGAGCCCGGGACTAGCGATGCCGAGCAGTACTTC. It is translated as CASSEPGTSDAEQYF.

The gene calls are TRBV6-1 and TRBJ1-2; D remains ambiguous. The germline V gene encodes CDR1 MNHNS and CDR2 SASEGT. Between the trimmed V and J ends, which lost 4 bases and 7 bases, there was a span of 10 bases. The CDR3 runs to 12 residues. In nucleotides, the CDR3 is TGTGCCAGCAGTGTGATAGATTCTGGCTACACCTTC. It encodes CASSVIDSGYTF.

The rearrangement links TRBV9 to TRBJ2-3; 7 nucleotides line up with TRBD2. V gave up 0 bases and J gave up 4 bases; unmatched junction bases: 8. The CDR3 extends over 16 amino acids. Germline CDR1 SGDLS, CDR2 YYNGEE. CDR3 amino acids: CASSVGGGSFPDTQYF. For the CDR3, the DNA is TGTGCCAGCAGCGTAGGGGGGGGAAGCTTCCCAGATACGCAGTATTTT. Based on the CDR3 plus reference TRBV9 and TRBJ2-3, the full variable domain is DSGVTQTPKHLITATGQRVTLRCSPRSGDLSVYWYQQSLDQGLQFLIQYYNGEERAKGNILERFSAQQFPDLHSELNLSSLELGDSALYFCASSVGGGSFPDTQYFGPGTRLTVL.

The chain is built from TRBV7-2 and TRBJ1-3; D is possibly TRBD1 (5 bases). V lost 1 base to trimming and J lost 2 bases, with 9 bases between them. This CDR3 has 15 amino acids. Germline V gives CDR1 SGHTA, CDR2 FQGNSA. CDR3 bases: TGTGCCAGCAGCTTAGTTGCAGGGACTGGAAACACCATATATTTT. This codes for CASSLVAGTGNTIYF. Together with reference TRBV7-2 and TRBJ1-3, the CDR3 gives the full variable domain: GAGVSQSPSNKVTEKGKDVELRCDPISGHTALYWYRQSLGQGLEFLIYFQGNSAPDKSGLPSDRFSAERTGGSVSTLTIQRTQQEDSAVYLCASSLVAGTGNTIYFGEGSWLTVV.

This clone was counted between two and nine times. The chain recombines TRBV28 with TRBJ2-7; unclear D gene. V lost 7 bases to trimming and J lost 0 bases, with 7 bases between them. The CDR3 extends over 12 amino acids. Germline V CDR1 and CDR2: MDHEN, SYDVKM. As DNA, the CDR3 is TGTGCCAGCATGGCCTTCTCCTACGAGCAGTACTTC. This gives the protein CASMAFSYEQYF.

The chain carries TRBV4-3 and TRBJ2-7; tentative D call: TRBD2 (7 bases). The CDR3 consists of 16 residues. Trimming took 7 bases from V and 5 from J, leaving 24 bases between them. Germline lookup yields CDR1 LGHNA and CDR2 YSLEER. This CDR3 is CASTPHPEGGYDEQYF. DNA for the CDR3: TGCGCCAGCACCCCCCACCCGGAGGGGGGGTACGACGAGCAGTACTTC.

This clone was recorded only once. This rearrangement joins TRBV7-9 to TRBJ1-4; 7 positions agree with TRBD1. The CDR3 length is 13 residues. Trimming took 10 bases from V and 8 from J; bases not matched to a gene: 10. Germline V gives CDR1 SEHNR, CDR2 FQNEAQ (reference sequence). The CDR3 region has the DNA TGTGCCATCAGAACAGGGGTAGAAGAAAAACTGTTTTTT. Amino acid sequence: CAIRTGVEEKLFF.

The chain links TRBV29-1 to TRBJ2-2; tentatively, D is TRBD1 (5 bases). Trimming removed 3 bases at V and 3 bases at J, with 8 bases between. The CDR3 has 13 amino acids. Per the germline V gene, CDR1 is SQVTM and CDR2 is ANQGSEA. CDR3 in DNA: TGCAGCGTTGATACGACAGACACCGGGGAGCTGTTTTTT. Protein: CSVDTTDTGELFF.

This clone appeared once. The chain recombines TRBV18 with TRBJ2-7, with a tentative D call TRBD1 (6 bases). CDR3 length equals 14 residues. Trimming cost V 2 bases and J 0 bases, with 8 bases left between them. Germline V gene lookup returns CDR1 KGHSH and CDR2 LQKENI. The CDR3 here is CASSPGTSSYEQYF. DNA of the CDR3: TGTGCCAGCTCACCAGGGACAAGCTCCTACGAGCAGTACTTC.

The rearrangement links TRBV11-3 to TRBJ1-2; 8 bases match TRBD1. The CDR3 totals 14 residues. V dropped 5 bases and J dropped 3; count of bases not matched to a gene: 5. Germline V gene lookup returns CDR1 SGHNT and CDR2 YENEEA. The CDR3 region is CASSRQGLDYGYTF. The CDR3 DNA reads TGTGCCAGCAGCCGACAGGGGTTGGACTATGGCTACACCTTC.

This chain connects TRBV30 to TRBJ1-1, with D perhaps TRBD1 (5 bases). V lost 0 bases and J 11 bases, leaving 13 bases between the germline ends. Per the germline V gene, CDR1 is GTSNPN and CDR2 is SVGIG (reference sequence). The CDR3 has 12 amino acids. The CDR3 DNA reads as TGTGCCTGGAGTGTACCGTCAGGGAGGGCTTTCTTT. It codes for CAWSVPSGRAFF.

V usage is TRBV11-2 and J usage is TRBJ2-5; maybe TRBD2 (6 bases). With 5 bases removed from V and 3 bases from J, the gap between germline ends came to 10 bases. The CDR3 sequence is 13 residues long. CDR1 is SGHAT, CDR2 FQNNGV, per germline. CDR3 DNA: TGTGCCAGCAGCCCTCGACTAGAAGAGACCCAGTACTTC. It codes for CASSPRLEETQYF.

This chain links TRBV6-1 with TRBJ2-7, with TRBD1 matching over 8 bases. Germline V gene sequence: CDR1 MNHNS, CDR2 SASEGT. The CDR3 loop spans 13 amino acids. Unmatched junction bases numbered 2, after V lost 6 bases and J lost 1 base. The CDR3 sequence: CASRGTGSYEQYF. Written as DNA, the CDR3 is TGTGCCAGCAGGGGGACAGGTTCCTACGAGCAGTACTTC.

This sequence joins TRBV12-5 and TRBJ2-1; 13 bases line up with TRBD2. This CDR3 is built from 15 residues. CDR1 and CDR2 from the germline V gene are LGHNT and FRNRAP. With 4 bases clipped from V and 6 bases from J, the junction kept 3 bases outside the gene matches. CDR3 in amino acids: CASGYGTSGTNEQFF. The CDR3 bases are TGTGCTAGTGGTTACGGGACTAGCGGGACCAATGAGCAGTTCTTC.

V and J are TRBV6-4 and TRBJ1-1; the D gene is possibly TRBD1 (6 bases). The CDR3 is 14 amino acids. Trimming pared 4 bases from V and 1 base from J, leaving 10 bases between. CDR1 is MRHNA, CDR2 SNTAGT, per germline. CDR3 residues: CASSATGWNTEAFF. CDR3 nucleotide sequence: TGTGCCAGCAGTGCCACAGGGTGGAACACTGAAGCTTTCTTT.

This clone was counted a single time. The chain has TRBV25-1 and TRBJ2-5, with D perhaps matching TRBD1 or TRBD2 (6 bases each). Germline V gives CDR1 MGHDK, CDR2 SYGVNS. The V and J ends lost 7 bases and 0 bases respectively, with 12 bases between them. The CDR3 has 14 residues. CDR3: CASMGGQYQETQYF. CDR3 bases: TGTGCCAGCATGGGGGGACAATACCAAGAGACCCAGTACTTC.

The CDR3 sequence is CSVAGPTAGNEQFF. The CDR3 DNA follows: TGCAGCGTTGCGGGCCCCACGGCTGGTAATGAGCAGTTCTTC. The gene calls are TRBV29-1 and TRBJ2-1, with no clear D. Trimming pared 4 bases from V and 7 bases from J, leaving 17 bases between. In germline, CDR1 is SQVTM, CDR2 ANQGSEA. The CDR3 runs 14 residues.